Following are 2 T cell receptor beta chains from one sample sequenced in a study of blood T cell repertoires in COVID-19. Clones were sequenced by immunoSEQ multiplex PCR, and TCRdb holds only the in-frame ones, with some missing. The sample holds 450,000 or so clones, about 89% seen once. Source material: peripheral blood. These receptors all come from a woman aged 40 to 55 with COVID-19, enrolled during active disease.

The chain uses TRBV9 and TRBJ2-7, with 8 bases that match TRBD2. J gave up 4 bases and V 2 bases, and 5 bases lay outside the gene matches. Germline CDR1 and CDR2: SGDLS and YYNGEE. The CDR3 is made up of 14 amino acids. CDR3 residues: CASSVGGAGYEQYF. CDR3 sequence (DNA): TGTGCCAGCAGCGTCGGGGGGGCTGGGTACGAGCAGTACTTC.

The chain carries TRBV28 and TRBJ2-7; 7 nucleotides align to TRBD1. CDR1 and CDR2 from the germline V gene are MDHEN and SYDVKM. The CDR3 runs 13 residues. V was clipped by 5 bases and J by 1 base; unmatched bases: 2. As DNA, the CDR3 is TGTGCCAGCAGTCCAGGGGGTTCCTACGAGCAGTACTTC. Amino acids: CASSPGGSYEQYF.